These 5 T cell receptor beta chains were sequenced from one sample in a study of regulatory T cells in long-lasting Graves disease. Described time point: newly diagnosed GD, antithyroid drugs for less than 3 months. The TCR library was made from RNA extracted from PBMCs. The authors built TCR beta libraries using iRepertoire HTBI primers and Arm-PCR of CDR3 regions. MiXCR was run by TCRdb on the multiplex PCR reads, yielding one entry per CDR3 protein. The table shows about 370,000 distinct CDR3 sequences, with around 15% occurring only once. This specimen was peripheral blood mononuclear cells (PBMCs), taken at new diagnosis, from a patient treated with antithyroid drugs. The receptors come from a female donor with Graves disease.

In its sample, this clonotype was seen many times. The CDR3 coding sequence is TGTGCCAGCAGACGACAGGGAAACTATGGCTACACCTTC. Protein: CASRRQGNYGYTF. The rearrangement links TRBV6-1 to TRBJ1-2; 7 bases are shared with TRBD1. Germline CDR1 reads MNHNS; CDR2 reads SASEGT. This CDR3 is built from 13 residues. The V segment lost 6 bases and the J segment 2 bases; nucleotides outside the gene matches: 3.

This clonotype has just a few counts. The CDR3 bases are TGTGCCAGCAGTGAATGGGGGGAGGGGAATAACGGCTACACCTTC. As protein: CASSEWGEGNNGYTF. This sequence joins TRBV25-1 and TRBJ1-2; D is perhaps TRBD1 (5 bases). Germline CDR1 is MGHDK and CDR2 is SYGVNS. The CDR3 extends over 15 amino acids. Trimming removed 1 base from V and 8 bases from J, with 17 bases in between.

The chain joins TRBV5-1 to TRBJ1-2; D is perhaps TRBD1 (5 bases). Germline-derived CDR1 and CDR2 are SGHRS and YFSETQ. Trimming shortened V by 1 base and J by 6 bases, and 40 bases separated the two germline ends. The CDR3 extends over 23 amino acids. DNA for the CDR3: TGCGCCAGCAGCTTGTTGTCGAGGGGCGCTAACTATGGCCAGTTTAGGCGCCTGGATGGCTACACCTTC. Amino acids: CASSLLSRGANYGQFRRLDGYTF.

This clonotype was detected ten times or more. The chain links TRBV11-2 to TRBJ2-4; 7 positions match TRBD2. Losses at the gene ends were 2 bases for V and 6 bases for J; bases not matched to a gene: 22. CDR3 length equals 20 residues. Germline lookup yields CDR1 SGHAT and CDR2 FQNNGV. CDR3 in amino acids: CASSLYWQTPGPGEGNIQYF. DNA for the CDR3: TGTGCCAGCAGCTTATACTGGCAAACTCCGGGACCCGGGGAGGGAAACATTCAGTACTTC.

This clonotype was seen repeatedly, ten times or more. The chain combines TRBV3-1 with TRBJ2-4; 7 bases match TRBD1. The V and J ends lost 6 bases and 4 bases, in that order; junction bases with no gene match: 6. This CDR3 contains 14 residues. Germline V lookup: CDR1 LGHDT, CDR2 YNNKEL (reference sequence). DNA of the CDR3: TGTGCCAGCAGTTTTCCGGGACAGAAAAACATTCAGTACTTC. Residues: CASSFPGQKNIQYF.